This T cell receptor beta chain stems from a study of OX40 agonist ivuxolimab in advanced cancers. For context, the study as a whole: Ivuxolimab, which targeted the costimulatory receptor OX40 (CD134), was an agonistic, fully human IgG2 monoclonal antibody. Intravenous ivuxolimab was administered to patients every 2 weeks at six dose levels: 0.01, 0.1, 0.3, 1.5, 3 and 10 mg/kg. Of the approximately 50 patients in dose escalation, about 20 had hepatocellular carcinoma, roughly 15 had melanoma, 9 had renal cell carcinoma and 9 had head and neck cancer. In the dose-escalation cohort, approximately 82% of patients were male, and the mean age was roughly 60 years with a range of roughly 23 to 79. Patients were allowed to have had prior anti-PD-1, anti-PD-L1 or anti-CTLA-4 therapy, and 40% of the dose-escalation patients had been treated with checkpoint inhibitors. Partial responses occurred in three dose-escalation patients: two with cutaneous melanoma and one with hepatocellular carcinoma. The purpose of peripheral TCRbeta sequencing was to test whether ivuxolimab changed TCR sequence diversity and led to clonal T-cell expansion. The paper reports the monotherapy dose-escalation portion (N ≈ 50 patients) of the phase I ivuxolimab trial. General study outcomes and caveats: Low levels of normalized T-cell clonal expansion were also seen in some patients who did not respond. The antigen specificity of the peripheral T cells that underwent clonal expansion was not determined. In the 0.1-3.0 mg/kg groups, partial responders had among the lowest normalized peripheral clonal expansion, particularly in CD8+ T cells. Clonal expansion of both CD4+ and CD8+ blood T cells was observed from baseline to week 6 at doses 0.1 to 3.0 mg/kg. On average, CD8+ T cells showed more expanded clones than CD4+ T cells after ivuxolimab.

The trial excluded patients who had a history of autoimmune disease or were on systemic immunosuppression. Peripheral blood for TCR sequencing was collected from all dose cohorts at baseline, on cycle 4 day 1, and on cycle 7 day 1. Samples came from an open-label, multicenter, first-in-human phase I dose-escalation trial of ivuxolimab. Adults with locally advanced or metastatic melanoma, renal cell carcinoma, hepatocellular carcinoma or head and neck squamous cell carcinoma were enrolled in the trial. Before TCR sequencing, CD4+ T cells and CD8+ T cells were sorted from peripheral blood as separate populations. A word on this clone: Which antigen it targets is not known. Nothing much larger sits one base from this clone, and base qualities are not available.

To sequence the TCRbeta CDR3 region, genomic DNA was isolated from the sorted cells. The immunoSEQ Assay was used for sequencing of TCRbeta CDR3 regions. TCRdb re-hosts the immuneACCESS table, in-frame sequences only. Its copies lack some clones; in the studies checked, an unresolved V gene accounts for under half of them, and the cause for the rest is not known. The sample contains 40,000 to 55,000 clones, around 85% of them found a single time. Clones ranked in the top ten supply under 8.5% of the sample. Sequences SQVTM (CDR1) and ANQGSEA (CDR2) are obtained from the germline V gene. Including cysteine and phenylalanine, the CDR3 has 13 amino acids. Only the CDR3 region is kept as DNA, spanning 39 bases read in frame from base 1. The junction carries 13 bases between V and J, which are trimmed by 4 bases and 7 bases respectively.

Recombination joined TRBV29-1 with TRBJ2-2; the D assignment is uncertain and may be TRBD1 or TRBD2, with 6 bases supporting each. The receptor's source is an adult with an advanced solid tumor such as melanoma, head and neck, liver or kidney cancer. The specimen comprised CD4+ or CD8+ T cells sorted from blood, sampled in a trial of the OX40 agonist ivuxolimab. CDR3 reads: CSVVPGGNGELFF. The DNA sequence is TGCAGCGTTGTTCCCGGGGGCAACGGGGAGCTGTTTTTT.